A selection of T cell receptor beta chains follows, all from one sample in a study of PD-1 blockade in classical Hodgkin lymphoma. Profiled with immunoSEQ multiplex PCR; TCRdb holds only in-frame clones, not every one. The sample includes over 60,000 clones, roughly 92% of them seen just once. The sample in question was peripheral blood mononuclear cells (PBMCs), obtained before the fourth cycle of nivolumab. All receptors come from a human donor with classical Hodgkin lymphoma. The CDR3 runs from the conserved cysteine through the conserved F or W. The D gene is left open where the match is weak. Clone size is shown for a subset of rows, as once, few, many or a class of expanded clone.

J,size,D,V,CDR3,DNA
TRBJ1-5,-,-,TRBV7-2,CASSPRSGNQPQHF,TGTGCCAGCAGCCCAAGGAGTGGCAATCAGCCCCAGCATTTT
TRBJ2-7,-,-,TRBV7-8,CASSLAGSSYEQYF,TGTGCCAGCAGCTTAGCTGGCAGCTCCTACGAGCAGTACTTC
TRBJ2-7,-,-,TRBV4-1,CASSRALSGMWTYEQYF,TGCGCCAGCAGCCGCGCGTTGTCAGGAATGTGGACCTACGAGCAGTACTTC
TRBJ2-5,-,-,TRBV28,CASSLGSPETQYF,TGTGCCAGCAGCCTCGGGTCACCGGAGACCCAGTACTTC
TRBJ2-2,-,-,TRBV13,CASSSARGRADGELFF,TGTGCCAGCAGCTCCGCGCGGGGCAGGGCAGACGGGGAGCTGTTTTTT
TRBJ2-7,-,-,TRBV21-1,CASSKVDLGVSVSYEQYF,TGTGCCAGCAGCAAGGTTGACTTGGGAGTGAGCGTTTCCTACGAGCAGTACTTC
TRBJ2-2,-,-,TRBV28,CASSSPGGVGELFF,TGTGCCAGCAGTTCTCCAGGGGGGGTCGGGGAGCTGTTTTTT
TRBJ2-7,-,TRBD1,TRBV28,CASSSRDRGYEQYF,TGTGCCAGCAGTTCCCGAGACAGGGGCTACGAGCAGTACTTC
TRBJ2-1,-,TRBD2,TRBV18,CASSPLTSEYNEQFF,TGTGCCAGCTCTCCTTTGACTAGCGAGTACAATGAGCAGTTCTTC
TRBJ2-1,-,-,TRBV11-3,CASSLSRPGSTNEQFF,TGTGCCAGCAGCTTAAGTCGACCTGGGTCGACCAATGAGCAGTTCTTC
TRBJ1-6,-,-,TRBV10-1,CASSEDGNSPLHF,TGCGCCAGCAGTGAAGACGGAAATTCACCCCTCCACTTT
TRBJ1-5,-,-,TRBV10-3,CAISAGGIGQPQHF,TGTGCCATCAGCGCGGGGGGGATAGGTCAGCCCCAGCATTTT
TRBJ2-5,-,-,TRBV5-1,CASKAWAQETQYF,TGCGCCAGCAAGGCATGGGCCCAAGAGACCCAGTACTTC
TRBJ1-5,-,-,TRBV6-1,CASSDFEPQHF,TGTGCCAGCAGTGACTTTGAGCCCCAGCATTTT
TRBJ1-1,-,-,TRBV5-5,CASSPYRWGITEAFF,TGTGCCAGCAGCCCCTACAGGTGGGGAATAACTGAAGCTTTCTTT
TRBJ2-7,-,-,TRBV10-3,CAIRQASSYEQYF,TGTGCCATACGACAGGCCAGCTCCTACGAGCAGTACTTC
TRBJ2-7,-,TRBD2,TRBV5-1,CASSSSGTSNYEQYF,TGCGCCAGCAGCTCCTCCGGGACTAGCAACTACGAGCAGTACTTC
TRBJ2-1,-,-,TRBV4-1,CASSQVHTYNEQFF,TGCGCCAGCAGCCAAGTCCATACCTACAATGAGCAGTTCTTC
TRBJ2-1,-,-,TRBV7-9,CASSLLGGVNYNEQFF,TGTGCCAGCAGCTTATTGGGGGGCGTAAACTACAATGAGCAGTTCTTC
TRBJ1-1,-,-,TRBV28,CASSPLTTNTEAFF,TGTGCCAGCAGCCCGCTCACCACGAACACTGAAGCTTTCTTT
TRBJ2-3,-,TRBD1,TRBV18,CASSPVAGQATYTQYF,TGTGCCAGCTCCCCGGTTGCGGGACAGGCCACTTATACGCAGTATTTT
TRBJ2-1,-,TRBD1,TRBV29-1,CSVGSPGTGVNSGPRSPYNEQFF,TGCAGCGTGGGATCTCCCGGGACAGGGGTAAATTCAGGGCCGAGGAGTCCCTACAATGAGCAGTTCTTC
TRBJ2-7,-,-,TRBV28,CASSFLQTTYEQYF,TGTGCCAGCAGTTTTTTACAGACCACCTACGAGCAGTACTTC
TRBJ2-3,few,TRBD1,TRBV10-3,CAISESVPWDRGRDTQYF,TGTGCCATCAGTGAGTCGGTCCCCTGGGACAGGGGGAGGGATACGCAGTATTTT
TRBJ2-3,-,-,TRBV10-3,CAISESLFSTSTDTQYF,TGTGCCATCAGTGAGTCCTTATTCTCGACTAGCACAGATACGCAGTATTTT
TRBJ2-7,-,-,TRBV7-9,CASTPQQGPTYEQYF,TGTGCCAGCACCCCCCAGCAGGGCCCAACCTACGAGCAGTACTTC
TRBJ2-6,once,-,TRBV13,CASSSYSSGANVLTF,TGTGCCAGCAGCTCTTATAGCTCTGGGGCCAACGTCCTGACTTTC
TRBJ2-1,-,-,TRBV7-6,CASSLEVGGGLNEQFF,TGTGCCAGCAGCTTAGAGGTAGGGGGGGGCCTTAATGAGCAGTTCTTC
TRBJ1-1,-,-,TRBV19,CASKRTEAFF,TGTGCCAGTAAAAGGACTGAAGCTTTCTTT
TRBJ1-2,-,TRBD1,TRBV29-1,CSVPGQGFAGYTF,TGCAGCGTACCGGGACAGGGGTTTGCTGGCTACACCTTC
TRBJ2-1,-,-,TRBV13,CASSWGRSSYNEQFF,TGTGCCAGCAGCTGGGGAAGGAGCTCCTACAATGAGCAGTTCTTC
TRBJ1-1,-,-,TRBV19,CASSITNTEAFF,TGTGCCAGTAGTATAACGAACACTGAAGCTTTCTTT
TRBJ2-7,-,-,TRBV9,CASSVKVGPPYEQYF,TGTGCCAGCAGCGTAAAAGTCGGGCCGCCCTACGAGCAGTACTTC
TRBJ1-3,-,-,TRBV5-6,CASSPSPDRKGNTIYF,TGTGCCAGCAGCCCATCCCCTGACAGGAAGGGAAACACCATATATTTT
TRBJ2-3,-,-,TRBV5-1,CASSLGGLGTQYF,TGCGCCAGCAGCTTGGGAGGTTTAGGTACGCAGTATTTT
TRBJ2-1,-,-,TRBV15,CATSFPGKLGNDEQFF,TGTGCCACCAGTTTCCCGGGAAAGTTGGGAAACGATGAGCAGTTCTTC
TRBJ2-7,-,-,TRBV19,CASSISSGGPFYEQYF,TGTGCCAGTAGTATTTCTTCAGGGGGGCCGTTCTACGAGCAGTACTTC
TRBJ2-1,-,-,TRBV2,CASSEPTGRDNEQFF,TGTGCCAGCAGTGAGCCGACAGGGAGGGACAATGAGCAGTTCTTC
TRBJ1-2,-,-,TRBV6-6,CASSYEGSPNYGYTF,TGTGCCAGCAGTTACGAAGGAAGCCCTAACTATGGCTACACCTTC
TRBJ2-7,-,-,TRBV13,CASSFQGELPYEQYF,TGTGCCAGCAGCTTTCAAGGAGAATTACCCTACGAGCAGTACTTC